The entry below describes one T cell receptor (beta chain). Out of approximately 10 ml of fresh peripheral blood came the PBMCs. The sample originates from a study of T cells in Graves' hyperthyroidism and ophthalmopathy. In the study overall: Peripheral blood specimens were obtained at initial diagnosis, prior to any treatment.

The source material, RNA transcripts, was used to amplify TCR beta CDR3 regions. The primer set for the first-round RT-PCR of the TCR CDR3 was HTBI. TCRdb reprocessed the multiplex PCR reads via MiXCR and lists one record per CDR3 protein. The repertoire includes 300,000 to 400,000 distinct CDR3 sequences, about 15% of them detected once, and around 23% sits in the top ten. The sequence was obtained from a woman younger than 45 with Graves' hyperthyroidism. Sequencing was carried out using blood.

The chain's CDR3 is CASGPSVIPHQFF. In DNA form, the CDR3 reads TGTGCCAGTGGCCCTAGTGTAATCCCCCACCAGTTCTTC. V usage is TRBV7-9 and J usage is TRBJ2-1; no clear D gene. The ends were cut back, 9 bases at V and 13 bases at J, with 22 bases in the middle. The CDR3 totals 13 residues. The V gene's germline CDR1 is SEHNR and CDR2 FQNEAQ (reference sequence).